This T cell receptor (beta chain) came from a study of identical twins (dated by TCRdb to 2016 to 2017). A note on the overall study: To test whether fetal clonotypes persist, this study deep-sequenced TCR alpha and beta repertoires from monozygotic twins, from unrelated adults of various ages, and from cord blood. To rule out contamination, replicate twin experiments were performed at different times with different library preparation protocols. Overall study results and their limits: Zero-insertion analyses could be partly confounded by invariant T cells such as MAIT and iNKT, though diverse VJ usage argued against such confounding for most clonotypes. Excess twin sharing in beta out-of-frame sequences was weaker because fewer shared sequences lowered the signal-to-noise ratio. Compared with coincidental sharing between unrelated individuals, out-of-frame TCR alpha sequences shared between twins had an excess of sequences with low generation probability. Out-of-frame TCR alpha sharing in monozygotic twins was systematically underestimated by recombination models, whereas sharing between unrelated individuals was in agreement with the recombination models. Abundant cord blood beta clonotypes had fewer insertions, young adult naive repertoires showed a similar but weaker trend, and memory repertoires showed no such trend. Because the same donors could not be followed over many years, conclusions were based on cross-sectional statistical analysis.

This clonotype was found a few times. The specificity of this receptor is unknown. The sample holds no much larger clone one base away, and base qualities are not on file. The protocol used for the library was 5' RACE. TCRdb records Illumina HiSeq 2000 as the sequencer. Template switching introduced a universal primer binding site; the final cDNA contained a unique molecular identifier, enabling accurate counting of TCR cDNA molecules. First-strand cDNA for TCR alpha and beta chains was synthesized from specific primers in the conserved constant-segment region. Each cDNA library was double barcoded, with a SMART-Mk sample barcode plus Illumina barcodes, to control for contamination. Two successive PCR steps introduced TruSeq adapter sequences along with Illumina sample barcodes. The Illumina HiSeq platform was used with custom primers to sequence TCR alpha and beta cDNA libraries. Regarding the original processing steps: Unique molecular identifiers were extracted from raw reads with MiGEC, and CDR3 positions were determined with MiXCR. Recombination models were inferred per individual with the repgenHMM and IGoR tools using an EM algorithm. The tcR package in R was used for shared clonotype analysis, with sharing normalized by the product of cloneset sizes. To study raw recombination without the effects of thymic and clonal selection, out-of-frame nonproductive sequences were analyzed. In TCRdb, the public reads were trimmed at Q25 with fastp and aligned with MiXCR, with productive beta chains retained. Each entry merges the rows of one CDR3 protein and shows their most common DNA and genes. The V and J calls reflect TCRdb's pipeline rather than the authors' work. A total of around 1.7 million distinct CDR3 sequences appear in this sample, roughly a third of them only once. Roughly 0.3% of the sample comes from the top ten.

From V the trimming removes 4 bases and from J it removes 8 bases, while the gene matches leave 8 bases of the junction unaccounted for. From its cysteine to its phenylalanine, the CDR3 spans 16 amino acids. Here the CDR3 DNA is all that survives: 48 bases in frame from base 1. The germline V gene specifies SQVTM as CDR1 and ANQGSEA as CDR2. Every donor was a healthy Caucasian. The chain is made from TRBV29-1 and TRBJ2-1; 16 bases in between match TRBD2. The sequenced material came from cord blood. This clonotype was obtained from a newborn girl in good health. The DNA sequence follows: TGCAGCGTTGCCTCGTGGGGGACTAGCGGGAGGGATGAGCAGTTCTTC. Translated, this gives CSVASWGTSGRDEQFF.